The present entry profiles one T cell receptor beta chain with its context. What it recognizes is unknown. Germline values: CDR1 LGHNA, CDR2 YNFKEQ. The CDR3 sequence is 16 residues long. V was clipped by 2 bases and J by 1 base, with 14 bases between them. Sequencing used immunoSEQ multiplex PCR; TCRdb keeps in-frame clones, though not all of them. The sample lists over 100,000 clones, around 94% seen once, with more than 0.9% in the top ten. These data originate in a study of graft-versus-host responses after intestinal transplantation. Study-level background: Multivisceral, liver-intestinal, or isolated intestinal transplants were performed in recipients. Study-level results: Recipient marrow contained GvH clones, some of which appeared first in ileum or blood. Patients with graft-donor T cell macrochimerism had high graft-versus-host to host-versus-graft clonal ratios in allografts. With peak circulating GvH clone levels came an association with early post-transplant HvG declines.

The TCR originated in a human donor who was the organ donor for an intestinal transplant. The sequenced sample was unstimulated CD8+ T cells sorted from spleen or lymph node cells, obtained before transplant. This rearrangement joins TRBV4-2 to TRBJ1-2; D possibly corresponds to TRBD1 (5 bases). CDR3 residues: CASSQNGEGNNYGYTF. The CDR3 coding sequence is TGTGCCAGCAGCCAAAATGGGGAGGGGAATAACTATGGCTACACCTTC.